A single sample gave rise to the 4 T cell receptor beta chains below, sequenced in a study of blood T cells in healthy people across ages. A second PCR of about 6 to 11 cycles used a sample-barcoded 5' primer and a J-beta primer mix. TCRdb processed the 5' RACE reads anew with MiXCR; each CDR3 protein has one entry. The sample records about 640,000 distinct CDR3 sequences, approximately 50% being singletons. Sequencing was done on a sample of blood. All receptors derive from a man in his 60s in good health.

This clonotype was recorded at least ten times. V is TRBV3-1 and J is TRBJ2-4; TRBD1 agrees at 7 bases. J lost 3 bases, V lost 4 bases, and 6 bases had no gene match. The germline CDR1 and CDR2 sequences are LGHDT and YNNKEL (reference sequence). The CDR3 contains 15 residues. The CDR3, as DNA: TGTGCCAGCAGCCGAGAACAGGGGAGCAAAAACATTCAGTACTTC. It codes for CASSREQGSKNIQYF.

This chain joins TRBV12-3 or TRBV12-4 and TRBJ1-2; the D gene is possibly TRBD1 (5 bases). The CDR3 has 15 residues. Trimming took 5 bases from V and 4 from J, leaving 17 bases between them. CDR3 bases: TGTGCCAGCAGTCCAGGGTCAGGGCGTAGCTATGGCTACACCTTC. Its translation is CASSPGSGRSYGYTF.

This clonotype has more than one count but fewer than ten. V and J are TRBV5-1 and TRBJ2-5; 8 nucleotides line up with TRBD2. The V and J ends lost 4 bases and 4 bases, in that order; junction bases with no gene match: 6. The V gene's germline CDR1 is SGHRS and CDR2 YFSETQ. The CDR3 has 14 residues. The CDR3 nucleotides are TGCGCCAGCAGCCGGGGACTAGACCGAGAGACCCAGTACTTC. Translating it yields CASSRGLDRETQYF. Full variable domain (remainder filled in from reference TRBV5-1 and TRBJ2-5): KAGVTQTPRYLIKTRGQQVTLSCSPISGHRSVSWYQQTPGQGLQFLFEYFSETQRNKGNFPGRFSGRQFSNSRSEMNVSTLELGDSALYLCASSRGLDRETQYFGPGTRLLVL.

The chain couples TRBV7-8 to TRBJ2-1, with 9 bases that match TRBD1. Germline V lookup: CDR1 SGHVS, CDR2 FQNEAQ. V dropped 5 bases and J dropped 3; count of bases not matched to a gene: 5. The CDR3 is made up of 15 amino acids. Here the CDR3 DNA reads TGTGCCAGCAGCAGGGACAGGGCTCTCTACAATGAGCAGTTCTTC. Translation gives CASSRDRALYNEQFF. Full variable domain (rest looked up from reference TRBV7-8 and TRBJ2-1): GAGVSQSPRYKVAKRGQDVALRCDPISGHVSLFWYQQALGQGPEFLTYFQNEAQLDKSGLPSDRFFAERPEGSVSTLKIQRTQQEDSAVYLCASSRDRALYNEQFFGPGTRLTVL.